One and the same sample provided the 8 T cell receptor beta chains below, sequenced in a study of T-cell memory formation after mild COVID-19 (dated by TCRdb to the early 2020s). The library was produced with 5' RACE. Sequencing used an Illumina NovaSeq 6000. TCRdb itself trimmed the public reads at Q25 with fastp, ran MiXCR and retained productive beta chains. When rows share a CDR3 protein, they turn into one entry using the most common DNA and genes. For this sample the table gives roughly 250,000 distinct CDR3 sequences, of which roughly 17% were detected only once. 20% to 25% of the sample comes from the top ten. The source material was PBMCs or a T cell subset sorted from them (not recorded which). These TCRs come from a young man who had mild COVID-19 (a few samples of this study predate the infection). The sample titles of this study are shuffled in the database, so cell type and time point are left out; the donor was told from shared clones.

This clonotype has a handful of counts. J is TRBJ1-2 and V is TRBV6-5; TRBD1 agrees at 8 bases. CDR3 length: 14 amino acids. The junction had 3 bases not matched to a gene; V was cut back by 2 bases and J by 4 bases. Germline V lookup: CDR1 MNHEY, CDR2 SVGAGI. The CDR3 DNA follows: TGTGCCAGCAGTTACGTTACAGGGGGCTATGGCTACACCTTC. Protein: CASSYVTGGYGYTF.

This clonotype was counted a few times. Written as DNA, the CDR3 is TGTGCCAGCTCACAAGGGACAGGGCCCGAGCAGTACTTC. It specifies CASSQGTGPEQYF. The J gene is TRBJ2-7, the V gene TRBV18; TRBD1 agrees at 9 bases. Germline trimming cut 4 bases from V and 6 bases from J; bases unmatched to any gene: 4. There are 13 residues in the CDR3. Germline CDR1 and CDR2: KGHSH and LQKENI.

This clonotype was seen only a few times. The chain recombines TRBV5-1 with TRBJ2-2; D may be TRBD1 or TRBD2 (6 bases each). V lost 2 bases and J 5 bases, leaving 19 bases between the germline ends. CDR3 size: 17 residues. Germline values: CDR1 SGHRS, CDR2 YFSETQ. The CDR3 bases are TGCGCCAGCAGCTTCGTATTCGGGGGCGGAGCAACCGGGGAGCTGTTTTTT. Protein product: CASSFVFGGGATGELFF.

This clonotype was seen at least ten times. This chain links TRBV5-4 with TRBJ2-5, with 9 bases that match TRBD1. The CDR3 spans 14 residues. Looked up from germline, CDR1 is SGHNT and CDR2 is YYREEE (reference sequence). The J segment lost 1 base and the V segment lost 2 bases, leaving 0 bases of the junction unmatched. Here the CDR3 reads CASSLQGAQETQYF. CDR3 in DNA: TGTGCCAGCAGCTTACAGGGGGCCCAAGAGACCCAGTACTTC.

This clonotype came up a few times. CDR3 sequence reads: CASRDTGGAGTGELFF. In DNA form, the CDR3 reads TGTGCCAGCAGGGATACAGGGGGCGCAGGGACCGGGGAGCTGTTTTTT. V usage is TRBV12-3 or TRBV12-4 and J usage is TRBJ2-2, with 9 positions matching TRBD1. This CDR3 contains 16 residues. V lost 6 bases to trimming and J lost 5 bases; unmatched junction nucleotides: 10.

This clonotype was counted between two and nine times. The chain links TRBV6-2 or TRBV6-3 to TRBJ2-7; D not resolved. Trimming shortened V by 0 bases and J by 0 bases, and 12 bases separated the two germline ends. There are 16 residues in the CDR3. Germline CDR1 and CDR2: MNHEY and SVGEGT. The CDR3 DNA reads TGTGCCAGCAGTTACTCGAAGGGCAGGAGCTCCTACGAGCAGTACTTC. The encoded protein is CASSYSKGRSSYEQYF.

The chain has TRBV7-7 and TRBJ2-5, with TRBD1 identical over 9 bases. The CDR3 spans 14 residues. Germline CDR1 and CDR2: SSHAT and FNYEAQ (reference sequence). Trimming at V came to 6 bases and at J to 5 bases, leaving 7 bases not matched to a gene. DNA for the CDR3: TGTGCCAGCAGTCGAGACAGGGGGTACGAGACCCAGTACTTC. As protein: CASSRDRGYETQYF.

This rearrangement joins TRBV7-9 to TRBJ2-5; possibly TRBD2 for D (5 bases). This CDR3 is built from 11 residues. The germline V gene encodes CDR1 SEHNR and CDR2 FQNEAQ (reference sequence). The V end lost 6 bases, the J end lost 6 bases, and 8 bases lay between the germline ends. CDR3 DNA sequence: TGTGCCAGCAGAGCGGAGAAGACCCAGTACTTC. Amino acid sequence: CASRAEKTQYF.